This T cell receptor (beta chain) was retrieved from a study of identical twins. Trimming stripped 5 bases from V and 0 bases from J, with 15 bases between. Germline V gene data show CDR1 as LNHNV and CDR2 as YYDKDF (reference sequence). CDR3 length: 16 residues. TCRdb used MiXCR to reprocess the 5' RACE reads, holding one entry per CDR3 protein. The sample lists approximately 230,000 distinct CDR3 sequences; approximately 5.9% were seen once. This sample also appeared in a second study, on T cells expressing NK-cell markers. That source reports: Clarity on HCMV specificity was lacking for the expanded NKG2C+ T cell clones.

Sequenced input: CD8+ T cells sorted from blood. The sequence was collected from a woman aged 18-29 years in good health. The chain links TRBV15 to TRBJ2-3; D is unresolved. The chain's CDR3 is CATSPELGLSTDTQYF. The CDR3 bases are TGTGCCACCAGCCCCGAGTTGGGTCTTAGCACAGATACGCAGTATTTT.